The 10 T cell receptor beta chains below come from one sample, sequenced in a study of T cell changes during pregnancy in multiple sclerosis. The protocol was immunoSEQ multiplex PCR, while the TCRdb copy is restricted to in-frame clones and leaves out a portion. This table holds 75,000 to 95,000 clones, 80% to 95% found once. Specimen: peripheral blood, collected after pregnancy. The receptors were gathered from a female donor with multiple sclerosis, enrolled in a pregnancy study.

The genes are TRBV30 and TRBJ2-7; TRBD2 matches 7 bases. The CDR3 consists of 12 residues. V was clipped by 0 bases and J by 7 bases; unmatched bases: 3. Germline lookup yields CDR1 GTSNPN and CDR2 SVGIG (reference sequence). The CDR3 is CAWSVLGREQYF. The CDR3 DNA follows: TGTGCCTGGAGTGTACTCGGGAGGGAGCAGTACTTC.

The CDR3 here is CASSLSGGLNEQYF. CDR3 sequence (DNA): TGTGCCAGCAGCTTGTCAGGGGGGCTAAACGAGCAGTACTTC. The J gene is TRBJ2-7, the V gene TRBV5-6, with D possibly TRBD1 on 7 matching bases. Trimming removed 1 base at V and 5 bases at J, with 13 bases between. Germline loops: CDR1 SGHDT, CDR2 YYEEEE. The CDR3 has 14 amino acids.

This rearrangement joins TRBV10-1 to TRBJ2-3, with D perhaps matching TRBD1 (7 bases). There are 15 residues in the CDR3. Per germline, CDR1 WNHNN and CDR2 SYGVQD (reference sequence). V lost 8 bases and J lost 5, with 20 bases in between. CDR3 in DNA: TGCGCCAGCGGGATTGGAGGGGGCGCCGTAGATACGCAGTATTTT. This codes for CASGIGGGAVDTQYF.

The chain couples TRBV5-4 to TRBJ2-2; tentatively, D is TRBD2 (5 bases). Trimming cost V 5 bases and J 3 bases, with 8 bases left between them. The CDR3 spans 13 residues. CDR1 SGHNT and CDR2 YYREEE come from the germline V gene (reference sequence). CDR3 sequence reads: CASSSGDTGELFF. CDR3 in DNA: TGTGCCAGCAGTTCCGGGGACACCGGGGAGCTGTTTTTT.

The chain is built from TRBV6-6 and TRBJ1-2; D is unclear. This CDR3 region has 14 residues. The ends were cut back, 5 bases at V and 4 bases at J, with 14 bases in the middle. Germline assignment: CDR1 MNHNY and CDR2 SVGAGI (reference sequence). For the CDR3, the DNA is TGTGCCAGCAGTATGATGAGAGGGCGCTATGGCTACACCTTC. Protein: CASSMMRGRYGYTF.

V and J are TRBV7-6 and TRBJ2-1; maybe TRBD1 (5 bases). CDR3 length: 14 residues. With 7 bases removed from V and 9 bases from J, the gap between germline ends came to 19 bases. The V gene's germline CDR1 is SGHVS and CDR2 FNYEAQ. This CDR3 is CASTIRAGLREQFF. The CDR3, as DNA: TGTGCCAGCACCATACGGGCAGGGCTTCGTGAGCAGTTCTTC.

As to this clone: One end of the junction varies from germline; a read error may be responsible. The chain employs TRBV7-2 and TRBJ1-1; 8 nucleotides match TRBD1. From germline, CDR1 is SGHTA and CDR2 FQGNSA. CDR3 length: 11 amino acids. DNA of the CDR3: TGTGCCAGCAGCACTTACCCCGGGACAGGCTTT. The encoded protein is CASSTYPGTGF.

The J gene is TRBJ2-7, the V gene TRBV7-2, with unresolved D. V was shortened by 8 bases and J by 4 bases, with 6 bases between the two germline ends. The CDR3 sequence is 10 residues long. Germline V CDR1 and CDR2: SGHTA, FQGNSA. The DNA for the CDR3 is TGTGCCAGCGGAGAATACGAGCAGTACTTC. It translates to CASGEYEQYF.

The J gene is TRBJ1-5, the V gene TRBV6-1; 11 bases are shared with TRBD1. Trimming at V came to 6 bases and at J to 6 bases, leaving 4 bases not matched to a gene. CDR1 and CDR2 from the germline V gene are MNHNS and SASEGT. This CDR3 has 14 amino acids. Here the CDR3 reads CASSGQGAGQPQHF. The CDR3 DNA reads as TGTGCCAGCAGCGGACAGGGGGCGGGTCAGCCCCAGCATTTT.

The V and J genes are TRBV6-5 and TRBJ2-3; the D gene is possibly TRBD1 (5 bases). The V and J ends lost 4 bases and 0 bases respectively, with 11 bases between them. Germline CDR1 is MNHEY and CDR2 is SVGAGI. This CDR3 region has 15 residues. The CDR3 DNA sequence: TGTGCCAGCAGTTGGGGCGTCCCTAGCACAGATACGCAGTATTTT. It encodes CASSWGVPSTDTQYF.